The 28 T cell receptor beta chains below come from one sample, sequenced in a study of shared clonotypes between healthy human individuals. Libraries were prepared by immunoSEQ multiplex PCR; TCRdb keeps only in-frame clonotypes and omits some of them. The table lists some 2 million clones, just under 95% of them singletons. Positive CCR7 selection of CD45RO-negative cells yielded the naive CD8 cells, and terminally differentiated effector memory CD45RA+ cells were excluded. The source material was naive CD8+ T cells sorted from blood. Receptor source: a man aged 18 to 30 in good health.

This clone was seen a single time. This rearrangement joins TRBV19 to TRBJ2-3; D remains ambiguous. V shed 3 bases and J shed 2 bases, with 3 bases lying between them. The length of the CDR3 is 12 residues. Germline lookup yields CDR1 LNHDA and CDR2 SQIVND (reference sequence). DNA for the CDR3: TGTGCCAGTAGTATCGTCACAGATACGCAGTATTTT. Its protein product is CASSIVTDTQYF.

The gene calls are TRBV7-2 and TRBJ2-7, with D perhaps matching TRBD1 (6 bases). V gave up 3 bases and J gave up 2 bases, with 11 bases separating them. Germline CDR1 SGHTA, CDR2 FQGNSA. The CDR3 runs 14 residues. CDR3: CASSFTGFPYEQYF. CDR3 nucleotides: TGTGCCAGCAGCTTTACAGGGTTCCCCTACGAGCAGTACTTC. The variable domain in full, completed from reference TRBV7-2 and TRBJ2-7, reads GAGVSQSPSNKVTEKGKDVELRCDPISGHTALYWYRQSLGQGLEFLIYFQGNSAPDKSGLPSDRFSAERTGGSVSTLTIQRTQQEDSAVYLCASSFTGFPYEQYFGPGTRLTVT.

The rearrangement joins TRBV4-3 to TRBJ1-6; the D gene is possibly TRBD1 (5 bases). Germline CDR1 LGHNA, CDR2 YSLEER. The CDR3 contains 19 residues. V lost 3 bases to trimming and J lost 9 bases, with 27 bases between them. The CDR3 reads CASSQARDHLEGFSSPLHF. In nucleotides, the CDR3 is TGCGCCAGCAGCCAGGCCCGGGACCACCTGGAGGGGTTTAGTTCACCCCTCCACTTT.

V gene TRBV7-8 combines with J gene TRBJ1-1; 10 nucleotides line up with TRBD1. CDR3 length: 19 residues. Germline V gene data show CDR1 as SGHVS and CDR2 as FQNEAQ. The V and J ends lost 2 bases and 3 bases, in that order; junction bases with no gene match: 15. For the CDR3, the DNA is TGTGCCAGCAGCTTAACCCCGGGACAGGGGATGTTCAGGGACACTGAAGCTTTCTTT. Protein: CASSLTPGQGMFRDTEAFF.

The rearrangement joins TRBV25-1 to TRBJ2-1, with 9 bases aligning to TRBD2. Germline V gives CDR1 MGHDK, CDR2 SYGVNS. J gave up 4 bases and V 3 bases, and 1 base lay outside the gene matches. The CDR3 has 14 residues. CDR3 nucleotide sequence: TGTGCCAGCAGTGACACTAGCGGGTACAATGAGCAGTTCTTC. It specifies CASSDTSGYNEQFF.

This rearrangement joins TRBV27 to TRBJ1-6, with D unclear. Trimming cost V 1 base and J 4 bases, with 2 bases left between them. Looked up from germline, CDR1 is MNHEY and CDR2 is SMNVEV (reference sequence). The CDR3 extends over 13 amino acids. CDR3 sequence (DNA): TGTGCCAGCAGTTTATGGTATAATTCACCCCTCCACTTT. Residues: CASSLWYNSPLHF.

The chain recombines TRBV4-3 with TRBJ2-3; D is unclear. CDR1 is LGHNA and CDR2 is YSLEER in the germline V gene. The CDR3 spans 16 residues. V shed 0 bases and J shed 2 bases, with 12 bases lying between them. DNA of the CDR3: TGCGCCAGCAGCCAAGATTTTCTAGGATTCACAGATACGCAGTATTTT. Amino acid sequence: CASSQDFLGFTDTQYF.

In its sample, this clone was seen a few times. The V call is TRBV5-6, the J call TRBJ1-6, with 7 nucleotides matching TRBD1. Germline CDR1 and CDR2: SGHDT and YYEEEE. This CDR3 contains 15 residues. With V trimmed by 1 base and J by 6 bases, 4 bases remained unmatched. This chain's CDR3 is CASSLKQGSNSPLHF. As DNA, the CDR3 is TGTGCCAGCAGCTTGAAACAGGGGAGTAATTCACCCCTCCACTTT.

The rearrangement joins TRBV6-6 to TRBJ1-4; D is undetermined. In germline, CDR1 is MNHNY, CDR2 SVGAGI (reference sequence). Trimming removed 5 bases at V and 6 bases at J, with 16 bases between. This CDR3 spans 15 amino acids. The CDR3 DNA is TGTGCCAGCAGTCCCCAAGTTAGTAAACATGAAAAACTGTTTTTT. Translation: CASSPQVSKHEKLFF.

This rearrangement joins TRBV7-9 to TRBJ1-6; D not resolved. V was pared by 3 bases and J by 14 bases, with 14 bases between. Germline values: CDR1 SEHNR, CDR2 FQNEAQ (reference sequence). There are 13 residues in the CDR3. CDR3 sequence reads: CASSLGLGPALHF. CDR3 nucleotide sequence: TGTGCCAGCAGCTTGGGGTTGGGTCCTGCCCTCCACTTT.

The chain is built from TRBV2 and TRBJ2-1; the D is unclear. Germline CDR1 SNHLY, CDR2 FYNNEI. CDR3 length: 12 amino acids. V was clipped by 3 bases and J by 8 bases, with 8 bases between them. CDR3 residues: CASSDGFDEQFF. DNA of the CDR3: TGTGCCAGCAGTGACGGGTTCGATGAGCAGTTCTTC.

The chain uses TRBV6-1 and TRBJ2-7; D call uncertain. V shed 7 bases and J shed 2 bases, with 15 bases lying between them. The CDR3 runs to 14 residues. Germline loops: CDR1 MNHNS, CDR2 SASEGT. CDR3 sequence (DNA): TGTGCCAGCAACCTGGACGGGTATACCTACGAGCAGTACTTC. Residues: CASNLDGYTYEQYF.

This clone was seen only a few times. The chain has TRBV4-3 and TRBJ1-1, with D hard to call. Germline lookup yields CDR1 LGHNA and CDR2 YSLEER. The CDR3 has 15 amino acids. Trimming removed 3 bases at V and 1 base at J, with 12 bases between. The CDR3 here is CASSQIYVWNTEAFF. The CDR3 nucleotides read TGCGCCAGCAGCCAGATCTACGTTTGGAACACTGAAGCTTTCTTT.

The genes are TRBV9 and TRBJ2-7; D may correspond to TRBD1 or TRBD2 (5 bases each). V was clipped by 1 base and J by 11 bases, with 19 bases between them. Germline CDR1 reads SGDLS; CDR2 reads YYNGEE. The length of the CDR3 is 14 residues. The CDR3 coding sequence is TGTGCCAGCAGCGTAACGTTTGGGACGGTAGCCGAGTACTTC. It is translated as CASSVTFGTVAEYF.

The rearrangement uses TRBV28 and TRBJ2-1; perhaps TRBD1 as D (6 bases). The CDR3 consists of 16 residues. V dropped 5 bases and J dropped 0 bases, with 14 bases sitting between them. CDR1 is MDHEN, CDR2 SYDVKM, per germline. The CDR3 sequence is CASSTIKGVSYNEQFF. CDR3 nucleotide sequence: TGTGCCAGCAGTACCATTAAGGGGGTCTCCTACAATGAGCAGTTCTTC.

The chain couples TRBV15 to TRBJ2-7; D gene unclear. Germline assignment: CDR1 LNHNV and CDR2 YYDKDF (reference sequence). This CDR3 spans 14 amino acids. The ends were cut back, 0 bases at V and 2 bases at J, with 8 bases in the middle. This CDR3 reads CATSRDGWTYEQYF. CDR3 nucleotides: TGTGCCACCAGCAGAGATGGATGGACCTACGAGCAGTACTTC.

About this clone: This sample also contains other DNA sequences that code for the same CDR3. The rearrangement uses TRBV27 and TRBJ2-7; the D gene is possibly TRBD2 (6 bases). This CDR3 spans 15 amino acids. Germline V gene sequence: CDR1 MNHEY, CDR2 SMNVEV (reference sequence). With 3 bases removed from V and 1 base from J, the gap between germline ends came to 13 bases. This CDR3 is CASSFGAGSSYEQYF. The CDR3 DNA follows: TGTGCCAGCAGTTTTGGGGCCGGGAGTTCCTACGAGCAGTACTTC.

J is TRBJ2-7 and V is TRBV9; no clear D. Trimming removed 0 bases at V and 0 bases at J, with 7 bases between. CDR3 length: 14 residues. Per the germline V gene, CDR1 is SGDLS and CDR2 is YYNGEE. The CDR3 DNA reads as TGTGCCAGCAGCGTAGCCGTGAGCTCCTACGAGCAGTACTTC. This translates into CASSVAVSSYEQYF.

The chain's CDR3 is CASSDPAETQYF. CDR3 coding DNA: TGTGCCAGCAGTGACCCGGCGGAGACCCAGTACTTC. This chain joins TRBV25-1 and TRBJ2-5; D is uncertain. V was shortened by 3 bases and J by 5 bases, with 7 bases between the two germline ends. The CDR3 runs to 12 residues. Germline-derived CDR1 and CDR2 are MGHDK and SYGVNS. Drawing the rest from reference TRBV25-1 and TRBJ2-5, the complete variable domain is EADIYQTPRYLVIGTGKKITLECSQTMGHDKMYWYQQDPGMELHLIHYSYGVNSTEKGDLSSESTVSRIRTEHFPLTLESARPSHTSQYLCASSDPAETQYFGPGTRLLVL.

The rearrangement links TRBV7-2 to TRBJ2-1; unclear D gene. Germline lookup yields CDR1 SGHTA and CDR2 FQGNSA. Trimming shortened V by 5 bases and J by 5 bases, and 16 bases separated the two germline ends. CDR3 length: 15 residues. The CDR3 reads CASSPIDQLDNEQFF. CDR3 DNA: TGTGCCAGCAGCCCAATCGACCAGCTCGACAATGAGCAGTTCTTC.

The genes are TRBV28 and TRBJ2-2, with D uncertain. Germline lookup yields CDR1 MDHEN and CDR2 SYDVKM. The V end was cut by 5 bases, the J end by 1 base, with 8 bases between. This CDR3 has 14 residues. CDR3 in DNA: TGTGCCAGCAGTGTTCTAGGGAACACCGGGGAGCTGTTTTTT. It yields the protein CASSVLGNTGELFF.

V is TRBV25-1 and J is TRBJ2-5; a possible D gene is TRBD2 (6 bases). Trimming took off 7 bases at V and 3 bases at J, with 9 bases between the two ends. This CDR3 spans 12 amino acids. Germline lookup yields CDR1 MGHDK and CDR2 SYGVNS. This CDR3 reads CASTEGEETQYF. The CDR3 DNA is TGTGCCAGCACGGAGGGAGAAGAGACCCAGTACTTC.

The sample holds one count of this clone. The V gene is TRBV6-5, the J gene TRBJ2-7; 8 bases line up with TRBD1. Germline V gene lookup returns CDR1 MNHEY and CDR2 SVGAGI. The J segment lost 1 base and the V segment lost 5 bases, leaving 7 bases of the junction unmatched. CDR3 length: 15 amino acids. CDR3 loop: CASSPLGQGSYEQYF. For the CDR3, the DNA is TGTGCCAGCAGTCCGCTCGGACAGGGTTCCTACGAGCAGTACTTC.

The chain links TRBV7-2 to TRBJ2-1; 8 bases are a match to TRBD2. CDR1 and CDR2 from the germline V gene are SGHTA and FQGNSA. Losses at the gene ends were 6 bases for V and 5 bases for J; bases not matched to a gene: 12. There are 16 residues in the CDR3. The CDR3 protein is CASRQHPTSEDNEQFF. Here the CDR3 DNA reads TGTGCCAGCAGGCAGCATCCGACTAGCGAAGACAATGAGCAGTTCTTC.

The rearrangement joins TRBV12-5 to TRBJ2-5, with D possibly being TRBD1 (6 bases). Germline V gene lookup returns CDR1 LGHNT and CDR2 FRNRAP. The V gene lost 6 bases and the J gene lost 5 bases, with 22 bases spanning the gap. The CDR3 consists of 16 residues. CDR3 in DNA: TGTGCTAGTGGGACAGGAACCCCCCCCTCCCAGGAGACCCAGTACTTC. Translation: CASGTGTPPSQETQYF.

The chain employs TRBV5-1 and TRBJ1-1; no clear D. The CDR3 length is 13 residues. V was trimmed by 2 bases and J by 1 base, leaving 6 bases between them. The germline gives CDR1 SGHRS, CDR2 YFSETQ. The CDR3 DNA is TGCGCCAGCAGCTTCGGTCAGAACACTGAAGCTTTCTTT. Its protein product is CASSFGQNTEAFF.

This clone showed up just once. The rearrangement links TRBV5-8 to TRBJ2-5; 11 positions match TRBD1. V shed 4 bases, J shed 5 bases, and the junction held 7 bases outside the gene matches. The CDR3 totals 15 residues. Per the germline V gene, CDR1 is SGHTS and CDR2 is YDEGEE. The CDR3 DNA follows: TGTGCCAGCAGCAACGGACAGGGGGCGCCTGAGACCCAGTACTTC. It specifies CASSNGQGAPETQYF.

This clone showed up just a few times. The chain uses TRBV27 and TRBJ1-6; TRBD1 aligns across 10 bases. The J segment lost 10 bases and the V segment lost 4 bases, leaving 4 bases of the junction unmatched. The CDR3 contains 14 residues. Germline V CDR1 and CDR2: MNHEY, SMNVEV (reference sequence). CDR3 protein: CASSWTGGGSPLHF. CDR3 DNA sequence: TGTGCCAGCAGTTGGACAGGGGGAGGCTCACCCCTCCACTTT.